Presented here are 7 T cell receptor beta chains from one specimen sequenced in a study of cytomegalovirus exposure and HLA in healthy donors. Method: immunoSEQ multiplex PCR; TCRdb's copy keeps in-frame clones and lacks some. The sample lists roughly 150,000 clones, 85% to 90% occurring once. What was sequenced was PBMCs. The receptors were gathered from a woman aged 18-30 years in good health and CMV-seropositive.

This sequence joins TRBV6-4 and TRBJ1-1; 11 bases match TRBD1. This CDR3 is built from 14 residues. CDR1 MRHNA and CDR2 SNTAGT come from the germline V gene. After removal of 4 bases from V and 6 bases from J, the junction contained 4 bases not matched to a gene. The CDR3 spells CASSAGQGAAEAFF. CDR3 sequence (DNA): TGTGCCAGCAGTGCCGGACAGGGGGCGGCTGAAGCTTTCTTT.

The gene calls are TRBV2 and TRBJ2-5, with 10 bases fitting TRBD2. The CDR3 runs to 14 residues. V dropped 6 bases and J dropped 2; count of bases not matched to a gene: 3. Germline V gives CDR1 SNHLY, CDR2 FYNNEI. DNA for the CDR3: TGTGCCAGCAGGGCTAGCGGGAGACAAGAGACCCAGTACTTC. It translates to CASRASGRQETQYF. Drawing the rest from reference TRBV2 and TRBJ2-5, the complete variable domain is EPEVTQTPSHQVTQMGQEVILRCVPISNHLYFYWYRQILGQKVEFLVSFYNNEISEKSEIFDDQFSVERPDGSNFTLKIRSTKLEDSAMYFCASRASGRQETQYFGPGTRLLVL.

This clone has just one count. The chain links TRBV29-1 to TRBJ1-2; D perhaps matches TRBD1 (6 bases). CDR1 is SQVTM and CDR2 is ANQGSEA in the germline V gene. This CDR3 is built from 13 residues. The V gene lost 2 bases and the J gene lost 5 bases, with 12 bases spanning the gap. CDR3 DNA: TGCAGCGTTGAAACGGACAGTCAATATGGCTACACCTTC. This translates into CSVETDSQYGYTF.

The chain joins TRBV4-1 to TRBJ2-7, with 7 positions matching TRBD2. The CDR3 has 13 amino acids. V shed 6 bases and J 4 bases; nucleotides not matched to a gene: 6. CDR1 is MGHRA and CDR2 is YSYEKL in the germline V gene. The CDR3 spells CASSVGGGYEQYF. DNA for the CDR3: TGCGCCAGCAGTGTTGGGGGAGGGTACGAGCAGTACTTC.

CDR3 in amino acids: CASSQDLAGHTEAFF. CDR3 nucleotide sequence: TGCGCCAGCAGCCAAGATCTAGCGGGGCACACTGAAGCTTTCTTT. V gene TRBV4-3 combines with J gene TRBJ1-1, with a weak D call TRBD1 (5 bases). This CDR3 is built from 15 residues. Trimming cost V 0 bases and J 3 bases, with 11 bases left between them. The germline V gene has CDR1 LGHNA and CDR2 YSLEER.

The V call is TRBV6-1, the J call TRBJ2-1; D may be TRBD1 (6 bases). The CDR3 consists of 14 residues. Between the trimmed V and J ends, which lost 8 bases and 7 bases, there was a span of 18 bases. CDR1 MNHNS and CDR2 SASEGT come from the germline V gene. In DNA form, the CDR3 reads TGTGCCAGCGAGGGGCCTAGGACAGTGAATGAGCAGTTCTTC. Its translation: CASEGPRTVNEQFF.

V usage is TRBV5-1 and J usage is TRBJ1-4, with a tentative D call TRBD1 (5 bases). The CDR3 spans 15 residues. V was clipped by 0 bases and J by 7 bases, with 13 bases between them. Germline CDR1 reads SGHRS; CDR2 reads YFSETQ. DNA of the CDR3: TGCGCCAGCAGCTTGGGTGGGCCAGGGCTTGAAAAACTGTTTTTT. This codes for CASSLGGPGLEKLFF.